The following is a T cell receptor beta chain sequence with its context. The antigen is not known. The data were obtained in a study of shared clonotypes between healthy human individuals. Study conclusions and caveats: Of the naive CD4 clonotypes, roughly 5.5% were shared across a handful of donors.

Splitting of CD4+ cells produced CD45RA+ naive and CD45RA-negative memory subsets. In the study's own analysis: For the immunoSEQ data, sequences were junction-only without quality scores, so filtering differed. Assay: immunoSEQ multiplex PCR; the TCRdb copy retains only in-frame clones and omits some. V and J calls and clone size are as listed in that table; D and trimming were resolved from the DNA. The sample holds millions of clones, over 90% seen once. Germline V gene data show CDR1 as MDHEN and CDR2 as SYDVKM. CDR3 length: 15 amino acids. V was pared by 1 base and J by 4 bases, with 11 bases between.

The sequenced material came from naive CD4+ T cells from PBMCs. As for subset: CD45RA+ positively selected. V is TRBV28 and J is TRBJ1-3; TRBD1 is a possible D gene (5 bases). This clonotype originated in a man between 18 and 29 years old in good health. Some clones in this sample may be carry-over from other donors' samples. CDR3 loop: CASSLSWTTGNTIYF. CDR3 nucleotide sequence: TGTGCCAGCAGTTTATCTTGGACAACCGGAAACACCATATATTTT.